These 19 T cell receptor beta chains originate from one sample sequenced in a study of shared clonotypes between healthy human individuals. Assay used: immunoSEQ multiplex PCR; TCRdb lists only in-frame clones, some missing. The sample records some 2,500,000 clones, around 92% being singletons. Sequenced material: naive CD4+ T cells from PBMCs. Subset of the sample: CD45RA+ positively selected. These TCRs come from a man between 18 and 29 years old in good health. Some clones in this sample may be carry-over from other donors' samples.

The chain is built from TRBV5-4 and TRBJ2-2, with D hard to call. The V gene's germline CDR1 is SGHNT and CDR2 YYREEE (reference sequence). The CDR3 has 14 amino acids. Trimming took off 0 bases at V and 8 bases at J, with 11 bases between the two ends. The CDR3 loop reads CASSLGLRGGELFF. The CDR3 nucleotides read TGTGCCAGCAGCTTGGGGTTGCGAGGAGGGGAGCTGTTTTTT.

The genes are TRBV7-2 and TRBJ1-1; the D is unclear. CDR1 is SGHTA, CDR2 FQGNSA, per germline. V lost 3 bases and J lost 6, with 14 bases in between. The CDR3 extends over 14 amino acids. The CDR3 DNA reads as TGTGCCAGCAGCTTCCCCTTAACAGCCGCTGAAGCTTTCTTT. Translated, it gives CASSFPLTAAEAFF. Full variable domain (remainder filled in from reference TRBV7-2 and TRBJ1-1): GAGVSQSPSNKVTEKGKDVELRCDPISGHTALYWYRQSLGQGLEFLIYFQGNSAPDKSGLPSDRFSAERTGGSVSTLTIQRTQQEDSAVYLCASSFPLTAAEAFFGQGTRLTVV.

The rearrangement joins TRBV6-5 to TRBJ1-2; perhaps TRBD1 as D (5 bases). The V end was cut by 10 bases, the J end by 1 base, with 16 bases between. The germline V gene has CDR1 MNHEY and CDR2 SVGAGI. The CDR3 sequence is 14 residues long. CDR3 sequence: CATQDSLLNYGYTF. The CDR3 DNA follows: TGTGCCACCCAAGACAGCCTGCTTAACTATGGCTACACCTTC.

V is TRBV28 and J is TRBJ1-4; 10 bases agree with TRBD1. The V gene's germline CDR1 is MDHEN and CDR2 SYDVKM. CDR3 size: 15 residues. The J segment lost 4 bases and the V segment lost 4 bases, leaving 3 bases of the junction unmatched. The CDR3 region is CASSSRDRGNEKLFF. The CDR3 bases are TGTGCCAGCAGTTCTCGGGACAGGGGTAATGAAAAACTGTTTTTT.

The genes are TRBV4-1 and TRBJ2-1; D call uncertain. Deletions cut 1 base from V and 5 bases from J, with 12 bases between. This CDR3 contains 15 residues. Germline V gene sequence: CDR1 MGHRA, CDR2 YSYEKL. The CDR3 loop reads CASSQGVLKNNEQFF. CDR3 bases: TGCGCCAGCAGCCAAGGGGTTTTGAAAAACAATGAGCAGTTCTTC.

This chain connects TRBV10-1 to TRBJ1-2; no clear D. CDR1 and CDR2 from the germline V gene are WNHNN and SYGVQD (reference sequence). V dropped 9 bases and J dropped 3 bases, with 20 bases sitting between them. This CDR3 region has 15 residues. CDR3 nucleotide sequence: TGCGCCAGTTCAGTCGGCGACTTATTGCACTATGGCTACACCTTC. As protein: CASSVGDLLHYGYTF.

The count of this clone is one. The chain combines TRBV4-2 with TRBJ2-7; D might be TRBD1 or TRBD2, each matching 5 bases. The CDR3 has 15 residues. The germline V and J ends were trimmed by 3 bases and 6 bases, with 18 bases remaining between them. Germline assignment: CDR1 LGHNA and CDR2 YNFKEQ. CDR3 region: CASSQHGTDSGEQYF. In DNA form, the CDR3 reads TGTGCCAGCAGCCAGCACGGGACCGATTCCGGCGAGCAGTACTTC.

This chain connects TRBV6-5 to TRBJ2-7; 8 bases map to TRBD2. CDR1 and CDR2 (germline): MNHEY, SVGAGI. J was trimmed by 2 bases and V by 4 bases; bases with no gene match: 7. The CDR3 has 15 residues. Here the CDR3 reads CASSSQPGLAYEQYF. The CDR3 DNA reads as TGTGCCAGCAGTTCCCAACCGGGACTAGCCTACGAGCAGTACTTC.

This clone was counted a single time. The chain recombines TRBV6-6 with TRBJ2-5; 11 nucleotides line up with TRBD1. V trimming: 6 bases; J trimming: 1 base; junction bases outside the gene matches: 7. There are 16 residues in the CDR3. Germline loops: CDR1 MNHNY, CDR2 SVGAGI (reference sequence). The CDR3 sequence is CASRPLGQGAQETQYF. The CDR3 nucleotides are TGTGCCAGCAGGCCCCTCGGACAGGGGGCCCAAGAGACCCAGTACTTC.

This clone occurred once. J is TRBJ1-1 and V is TRBV2; D gene ambiguous. This CDR3 has 13 residues. The V end was cut by 10 bases, the J end by 2 bases, with 14 bases between. Germline assignment: CDR1 SNHLY and CDR2 FYNNEI. CDR3 DNA sequence: TGTGCCACAGATATTACGGGAAACACTGAAGCTTTCTTT. Its protein is CATDITGNTEAFF.

The genes are TRBV7-3 and TRBJ1-5; TRBD1 is a possible D gene (5 bases). The V gene lost 4 bases and the J gene lost 9 bases, with 16 bases spanning the gap. Germline loops: CDR1 SGHTA, CDR2 FQGTGA. This CDR3 region has 14 residues. CDR3 sequence (DNA): TGTGCCAGCAGCTCCCGGGACGGAGATCGGCCCCAGCATTTT. Protein: CASSSRDGDRPQHF.

The chain joins TRBV5-4 to TRBJ1-2, with a possible D match to TRBD1 (6 bases). CDR3 length: 15 residues. V lost 2 bases and J lost 8, with 19 bases in between. The germline gives CDR1 SGHNT, CDR2 YYREEE (reference sequence). The CDR3 DNA follows: TGTGCCAGCAGCTTAGCCCAGGGGAGGGGATTGGGCTACACCTTC. It translates to CASSLAQGRGLGYTF.

On this clone itself: This specimen includes other DNA sequences encoding the same CDR3. This chain joins TRBV15 and TRBJ2-7; D is possibly TRBD2 (6 bases). With 3 bases removed from V and 3 bases from J, the gap between germline ends came to 9 bases. CDR1 LNHNV and CDR2 YYDKDF come from the germline V gene (reference sequence). The CDR3 length is 13 residues. The CDR3 DNA sequence: TGTGCCACCAGCAGGGAGGGGTTCTACGAGCAGTACTTC. Its protein is CATSREGFYEQYF.

The sample holds a few counts of this clone. The genes are TRBV7-2 and TRBJ2-7; D unresolved. Deletions cut 5 bases from V and 0 bases from J, with 5 bases between. The CDR3 has 12 amino acids. From germline, CDR1 is SGHTA and CDR2 FQGNSA. This CDR3 reads CASSVSSYEQYF. DNA of the CDR3: TGTGCCAGCAGCGTGAGCTCCTACGAGCAGTACTTC.

The chain has TRBV28 and TRBJ2-1; D perhaps matches TRBD2 (5 bases). The CDR3 length is 14 residues. Germline-derived CDR1 and CDR2 are MDHEN and SYDVKM. V lost 7 bases and J lost 0, with 10 bases in between. The CDR3 loop is CASMRASSYNEQFF. The DNA of the CDR3 is TGTGCCAGCATGCGGGCATCCTCCTACAATGAGCAGTTCTTC.

The V and J genes are TRBV28 and TRBJ1-1; 7 bases match TRBD1. J gave up 3 bases and V 2 bases, and 9 bases lay outside the gene matches. CDR1 is MDHEN, CDR2 SYDVKM, per germline. This CDR3 has 16 residues. The CDR3 region has the DNA TGTGCCAGCAGTTTACGAGGGGGCGCTGGGGACACTGAAGCTTTCTTT. Its translation is CASSLRGGAGDTEAFF.

The J gene is TRBJ2-7, the V gene TRBV18; D may be TRBD2 (6 bases). The V gene lost 2 bases and the J gene lost 7 bases, with 21 bases spanning the gap. Germline values: CDR1 KGHSH, CDR2 LQKENI. The CDR3 runs 16 residues. CDR3 in amino acids: CASSPIVPGALWEQYF. CDR3 bases: TGTGCCAGCTCACCAATTGTTCCGGGAGCCCTCTGGGAGCAGTACTTC.

This chain uses TRBV7-8 with TRBJ2-1, with 8 bases fitting TRBD2. This CDR3 is 15 amino acids long. Losses at the gene ends were 5 bases for V and 3 bases for J; bases not matched to a gene: 6. From germline, CDR1 is SGHVS and CDR2 FQNEAQ. The CDR3 reads CASSLGRAVYNEQFF. The CDR3 nucleotides are TGTGCCAGCAGCCTCGGGAGGGCAGTCTACAATGAGCAGTTCTTC.

The chain joins TRBV7-3 to TRBJ1-2; D unresolved. This CDR3 region has 13 residues. CDR1 is SGHTA, CDR2 FQGTGA, per germline. Trimming removed 0 bases at V and 8 bases at J, with 10 bases between. CDR3 sequence: CASSLTGDRGYTF. DNA for the CDR3: TGTGCCAGCAGCTTAACCGGGGATCGGGGCTACACCTTC.